Given below is one TCR beta chain in context. Its antigen is still unknown. Base quality data are lacking; no much larger clone is found one base away. The sample is drawn from a study of CD8 T cells in ankylosing spondylitis (dated by TCRdb to 2016 to 2017). For the wider study: The study set out to find disease-linked TCR variants by profiling T cell receptor beta repertoires in ankylosing spondylitis patients and healthy donors. The full study cohort was made up of roughly 25 ankylosing spondylitis patients and more than 90 healthy donors. Samples of peripheral blood were taken, and for ankylosing spondylitis patients, synovial fluid was collected as well. Study-wide conclusions, independent of this receptor: According to the report, matched synovial fluid samples from ankylosing spondylitis patients were significantly enriched for the disease-linked clones. A CD8+ phenotype was shown by the disease-linked clones, which were found at relatively low frequencies in peripheral blood. A TCR beta motif made up of fewer than 10 highly homologous amino acid variants appeared to be characteristic of blood from ankylosing spondylitis patients. Some motif variants had previously been reported in the synovial fluid and blood of reactive arthritis patients, which suggests shared mechanisms of disease initiation.

CDR1 and CDR2 are drawn from the germline V gene: SGHRS, YFSETQ. The CDR3 sequence holds 15 residues, the cysteine and valine included. The kept DNA is CDR3 alone, 45 bases in frame from the first base. The trim is 4 bases for V and 0 bases for J, with a gap of 14 bases between the germline ends. The sequencer listed for this sample is Illumina HiSeq 2500. Quantitative 5'-RACE with molecular barcodes was used to prepare TCR beta libraries. The study's own analysis went as follows. A new computational method based on a probabilistic model of VDJ rearrangement was used to identify disease-linked TCR variants. Using fastp trimming at Q25 and MiXCR clonotype assembly, TCRdb reanalyzed the public sequencing data and kept in-frame beta chains. A single entry per CDR3 protein holds the most common genes and DNA from its merged rows. TCRdb, not the authors, supplied the V and J calls. A total of about 90,000 distinct CDR3 sequences appear in this sample, around 30% of them only once. Around three fifths of the sample is in the top ten clones.

Rearrangement joined TRBV5-1 to TRBJ2-7; the D assignment is uncertain and may be TRBD1 or TRBD2, with 5 bases supporting each. Input material: blood, either unsorted or a sorted T cell fraction (not recorded which). This TCR was recovered from a male donor with ankylosing spondylitis or in good health (not recorded which). The nucleotide sequence reads TGCGCCAGCAGCCTGGGACCGACACCCTCCTACGAGCAGTACGTC. This codes for CASSLGPTPSYEQYV.